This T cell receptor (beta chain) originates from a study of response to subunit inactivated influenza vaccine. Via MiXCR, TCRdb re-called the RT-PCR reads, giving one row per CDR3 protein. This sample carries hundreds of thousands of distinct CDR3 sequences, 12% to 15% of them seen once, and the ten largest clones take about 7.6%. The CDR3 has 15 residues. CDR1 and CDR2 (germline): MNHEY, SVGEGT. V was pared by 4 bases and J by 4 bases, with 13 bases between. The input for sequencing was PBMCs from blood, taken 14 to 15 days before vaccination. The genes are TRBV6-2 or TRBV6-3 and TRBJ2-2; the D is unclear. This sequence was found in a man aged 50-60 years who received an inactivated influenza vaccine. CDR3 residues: CASSSLVAPTGELFF. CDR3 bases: TGTGCCAGCAGTTCCCTTGTGGCTCCCACCGGGGAGCTGTTTTTT.